This T cell receptor (beta chain) was retrieved from a study of cytomegalovirus exposure and HLA in healthy donors (dated by TCRdb to 2015 to 2018). For the wider study: An earlier analysis of under 600 of the donors reported approximately 290 Gb of sequence data and 117 million unique TCR beta sequences from some 180 million T cells. An early release covering 500 to 750 HLA-typed donors comprised about 290 gigabases of sequencing data and tens of millions of unique TCR sequences. The genetic ancestry cluster associated with self-reported Caucasian donors included 81% of the roughly 360 genotyped donors. The study was designed to test whether signatures of past pathogen exposure could be identified by cataloging public T cell receptors. The study profiled the T cell repertoires of around 700 subjects by immunosequencing and related them to cytomegalovirus serostatus. A separate validation cohort of 100 to 150 different subjects was used in addition to the approximately 640-subject first cohort. High-throughput TCR immunosequencing, statistical association of individual TCRs with disease status, and machine learning were combined to predict cytomegalovirus infection status. In a later analysis, previously published TCR beta repertoires from several hundred donors were re-analyzed and high-resolution HLA genotyping was added so that TCR occurrence patterns could be studied. In the later analysis, no new phenotypic data were used to find candidate immune exposures; instead, reliance was placed on TCR beta sequences and their occurrence across donors. An earlier analysis of nearly 600 of the donors applied high-throughput TCR beta sequencing to assess whether each TCR beta V gene segment acted as functional or pseudogenic. Donor age, sex, ethnicity and CMV serostatus were compiled alongside the repertoire data. A later genetic analysis used genome-wide SNP genotypes for about three fifths of the 666 donors, treating that subset as a discovery cohort. All discovery cohort repertoires had been generated on a single sequencing platform. Both class I and class II loci were covered by HLA typing, at four-digit resolution. The number of donors typed differed by locus, with roughly 620-630 for A, B, C, DRB1 and DQB1, 522 for DQA1, approximately 570 for DPA1, and under 490 for DPB1. Roughly 5 DR-DQ haplotypes were handled as single units for association and clustering, since linkage in the cohort was strong. Among about 360 genotyped donors of the cohort, an average of roughly 240,000 unique TCR beta nucleotide sequences were sequenced per donor, roughly a sixth of them non-productive. On the study overall, not on this receptor specifically: V-gene and J-gene trimming of TCR beta chains was associated with a missense DCLRE1C variant in a later genetic analysis, and the association was replicated in an independent cohort. In vitro tests confirmed that a few of the cytomegalovirus-associated TCR beta chains recognize cytomegalovirus antigens. Most TCR sequences were observed very rarely across donors, whereas some public TCRs were present in many individuals. The 87-base-pair reads could not distinguish some IMGT-functional V segments, including TRBV6-2 and TRBV6-3, so those segments were excluded. The classifier was reported to diagnose cytomegalovirus status with high specificity and sensitivity in both the original and validation cohorts. According to a later analysis, parvovirus B19, influenza, CMV and Epstein-Barr virus appeared linked to several top co-occurrence clusters. For the cohort, immune exposure information was limited to CMV serostatus. In a later genetic analysis, fewer N-insertions in productive TCRs were reported among donors in an Asian-associated ancestry cluster than the roughly 700-donor mean. Only TCR beta chains were sequenced in this cohort, and the absence of alpha or paired-chain data limited detectable features. In a later analysis, most CMV-associated TCR beta chains were found to appear HLA-restricted, with HLA associations seemingly driven largely by CMV exposure. A later analysis associated 15,000 to 20,000 TCR beta sequences with specific HLA alleles at a false discovery rate of 0.05. The study gave a list of about 150 TCR beta chains associated with cytomegalovirus. The earlier analysis of approximately 590 of the donors excluded approximately 15 rarely observed V segments, including chromosome 9 orphons, because counts were too low. Correlated functional status among segregating V segments might reflect linkage disequilibrium, but an unknown experimental factor could not be ruled out. Assigning TCR associations to individual alleles was difficult when HLA alleles, especially DR and DQ, strongly co-occurred. A later analysis found that TCR association rates varied across HLA loci, with DRB1 alleles showing the most associated TCRs and HLA-C alleles the fewest. A cluster of highly shared sequence variants was judged likely to be a technical artifact of the sequencing pipeline. Because HLA typing was unavailable for some donors at each locus, only the typed subset was used in association tests. In an earlier analysis of over 550 of the donors, most TCR beta V segments were observed in productive rearrangements about 90% or about 30% of the time, broadly matching IMGT annotations. The authors suggested that the approach could potentially be generalized to other disease states and immunological phenotypes. Sequencing depth was assumed to be roughly uniform across donors in the presence/absence analyses, though that assumption may not hold. In a later analysis, HLA-associated TCR beta chains were found to be more clonally expanded and to have lower generation probabilities than equally common non-associated chains. A further reported finding was that TCR beta sequences accurately predicted the HLA-A and HLA-B alleles for most subjects in the first cohort.

Preparation of the library involved the immunoSEQ multiplex PCR assay. For the multiplex PCR, a mixture combining 60 forward primers for TCR Vbeta segments and 13 reverse primers for TCR Jbeta segments was used. A multiplex PCR assay on genomic DNA amplified the CDR3 region of rearranged TCR beta genes. On the Illumina HiSeq System, the amplified TCR beta libraries were sequenced as 87-base-pair reads. The published analysis was carried out like this. Across the 670 or so repertoires, a later analysis counted some 80 million unique TCR beta chains, about 10 million of which were shared by at least two donors. Raw reads were error-corrected and collapsed into unique sequences with a nearest-neighbor algorithm that merged closely related sequences to remove PCR and sequencing errors. V, D and J gene segments were assigned by aligning CDR3 sequences to IMGT reference sequences. Each retained sequence needed at least a six-nucleotide match to both a V gene segment and a J gene segment. Rearrangements were classified as productive when the CDR3 lacked stop codons and remained in frame with V and J, and all other rearrangements were classified as non-productive. CDR3 was defined according to IMGT convention as the region running from the second conserved V-encoded cysteine to the conserved J-encoded phenylalanine. Sequences without an unambiguous match to a single V gene segment were excluded from the earlier analysis of several hundred of the donors. In an earlier analysis of around 600 of the donors, V segments were called functional above 56.7% productive rearrangements and were called segregating when the between-donor standard deviation exceeded 5%. A statistical classification framework was built to diagnose cytomegalovirus status from the catalog of TCR beta chain sequences. In a later analysis, V and J genes were assigned by comparing TCR nucleotide sequences against IMGT/GENE-DB human TR gene sequences. A later analysis assigned CDR3 sequences and most-parsimonious VDJ recombination scenarios with the TCRdist pipeline. A later analysis defined each TCR beta chain by its CDR3 amino acid sequence plus V-gene family, and excluded reads lacking a unique V-gene family. As a way to deal with suspected cross-contamination and a sequencing artifact, a later analysis dropped roughly 620 nucleotide sequences that were highly shared and had low generation probability. In a later analysis, a clonal expansion index for each public chain was calculated from normalized within-repertoire ranks of inferred template counts. Generation probabilities in a later analysis came from a VDJ recombination model fitted to out-of-frame rearrangements, and those results were checked against IGoR. Hypergeometric tests were used in a later analysis to score TCR-TCR, TCR-HLA and TCR-CMV co-occurrence, with a repertoire-size bias correction applied to the TCR pairs. To estimate false discovery rates, a later analysis permuted the HLA or CMV assignments 20 times. In a later analysis, co-occurring TCRs were grouped using DBSCAN, and TCRdist sequence similarity was added for clustering within HLA-allele-positive subsets. Co-occurrence clustering excluded repertoires with fewer than 30,000 or more than 120,000 public chains, plus five with anomalous nucleotide sharing. Held by TCRdb, this immuneACCESS table contains in-frame sequences only and omits some clones. Under half of the omission traces to an unresolved V gene where checked; the cause of the rest is unknown. V, J and clone size were drawn from that table, and D and trimming were deduced from the DNA. This sample is represented by some 130,000 clones; around 74% of them were singletons. In total, the top ten clones hold roughly 7.3% of the sample.

In total, over 600 healthy bone marrow donors made up the cohort. At the time of sampling, every cohort member was nominally healthy, though immune exposures that went unrecorded were likely present. The donor tested CMV seronegative and was one of the 352 seronegative cohort members. Every donor gave a peripheral blood sample, and the peripheral blood mononuclear cells from that sample were used for TCR beta sequencing. Genomic DNA extraction from the blood cell samples was performed with the Qiagen DNeasy Blood Extraction Kit. About this clone itself: Which antigen it targets is not known. Base qualities are not recorded, but no much larger clone differs from it by a single base.

The trim is 5 bases for V and 6 bases for J, with a gap of 18 bases between the germline ends. Per the germline V gene, SGHDT is the CDR1 and YYEEEE is the CDR2. The CDR3 has 14 amino acids, counting the end cysteine and phenylalanine. Only the CDR3 region is kept as DNA, spanning 42 bases read in frame from base 1. The TCR comes from a male donor in good health and CMV-seronegative. This chain is built from TRBV5-6 and TRBJ2-7, with TRBD2 tentatively as D gene (7 bases match). The sample was PBMCs. The nucleotide sequence is given as TGTGCCAGCAGTCGGGACGGGGGGCGGAGCGAGCAGTACTTC. Its product reads: CASSRDGGRSEQYF.